This TCR beta chain was captured in a study of blood T cell repertoires in COVID-19. Overall study context: The samples span acute and convalescent COVID-19 from the United States, Italy and Spain. PBMCs, B-cell-depleted T cells, or T cells were the source of the cDNA or gDNA that made up the material.

Under the authors' procedure: Reference gene primer amplification gave nucleated cell count estimates. TCRdb's table, derived via immunoSEQ multiplex PCR, lists solely in-frame clones and lacks some. V, J and clone size are taken as reported in that table, and D and trimming were inferred from the DNA itself. The sample lists 60,000 to 80,000 clones, more than 85% occurring once. Trimming removed 2 bases from V and 6 bases from J, with 13 bases in between. Germline V gene sequence: CDR1 KGHDR, CDR2 SFDVKD. The CDR3 is made up of 15 amino acids. This receptor was obtained from a man aged 60 to 69 with acute or convalescent COVID-19. Sequenced input: peripheral blood. The gene calls are TRBV24-1 and TRBJ1-5; D ambiguous. This CDR3 reads CATSDSGPGSQPQHF. In DNA, the CDR3 is TGTGCCACCAGTGATTCCGGACCTGGGAGTCAGCCCCAGCATTTT.